This T cell receptor beta chain appears in the sequencing data of a study of T cell responses to AZD1222 COVID-19 vaccine. Study-wide results and limits: Spike-spanning, vaccine-associated CD4 TCRs were dominant at 160-218 and 743-854.

A remark on this clone: The antigen is undetermined.

Profiled with immunoSEQ multiplex PCR; TCRdb holds only in-frame clones, not every one. The data hold approximately 220,000 clones, with 90% to 95% observed a single time. Trimming stripped 1 base from V and 3 bases from J, with 7 bases between. The germline gives CDR1 SEHNR, CDR2 FQNEAQ (reference sequence). The CDR3 sequence is 14 residues long. The sequence was collected from an adult in good health. This material consisted of peripheral blood, taken on day 0 of MenACWY control vaccination. V usage is TRBV7-9 and J usage is TRBJ1-5; D not certain. The CDR3 DNA follows: TGTGCCAGCAGCTTAGATGGGAACAATCAGCCCCAGCATTTT. Translation gives CASSLDGNNQPQHF.